This record concerns one T cell receptor (beta chain) sequence. Methods used by the authors: Researchers report that nucleated cell counts were estimated from reference gene primer amplification. The assay was immunoSEQ multiplex PCR, and TCRdb's table has in-frame clones only and misses some. The V and J calls and the clone size are those of that table, but D and trimming were determined from the DNA. Seen here are 50,000 to 60,000 clones, about 88% observed once, and the top ten hold around 27%. This entry comes from a study of blood T cell repertoires in COVID-19. Germline CDR1 and CDR2: SGHTA and FQGNSA. V gave up 5 bases and J gave up 8 bases; unmatched junction bases: 4. The CDR3 loop spans 13 amino acids.

The rearrangement uses TRBV7-2 and TRBJ1-3; 9 bases are a match to TRBD1. This TCR was sampled from a human donor in a cohort sampled during active COVID-19. Sequencing used peripheral blood. Written as DNA, the CDR3 is TGTGCCAGCAGCCTGGACAGGGGCTACACCATATATTTT. This gives the protein CASSLDRGYTIYF.